This entry lists 6 T cell receptor beta chains sequenced from one sample in a study of spatial heterogeneity in lung cancer. Time point meaning: sample taken at primary tumor resection. Study-wide results and caveats: Expanded intratumoral alpha and beta TCR counts tracked tumor mutation counts.

These receptors are not linked to any known antigen. MiXCR, run by TCRdb on the 5' RACE reads, gives a single entry per CDR3 protein. The top ten clones hold 37% of a sample with around 3,100 distinct CDR3 sequences, roughly 9.2% of them seen once. The input for sequencing was lung tumor tissue, taken at surgery. The receptor source for this set is a male donor with early-stage non-small cell lung cancer.

This clonotype is medium-sized in the sample. CDR3 bases: TGTGCCAGCACTCTAGGGGTACGAGAGCAGTTCTTC. Translated, it gives CASTLGVREQFF. V is TRBV5-6 and J is TRBJ2-1, with D perhaps matching TRBD1 (5 bases). CDR1 SGHDT and CDR2 YYEEEE come from the germline V gene. The CDR3 sequence is 12 residues long. The V and J ends lost 6 bases and 10 bases respectively, with 14 bases between them.

The rearrangement links TRBV4-2 to TRBJ2-7, with 10 bases identical to TRBD1. CDR1 is LGHNA, CDR2 YNFKEQ, per germline. V was clipped by 4 bases and J by 2 bases; unmatched bases: 8. CDR3 length equals 16 residues. CDR3 region: CASSRGGQGPTYEQYF. The DNA for the CDR3 is TGTGCCAGCAGCCGGGGGGGACAGGGGCCTACCTACGAGCAGTACTTC.

As to this clonotype: This clone may be a read error of a much larger clone one base away. The genes are TRBV6-5 and TRBJ1-2, with a possible D match to TRBD1 (5 bases). CDR1 and CDR2 from the germline V gene are MNHEY and SVGAGI. The CDR3 is made up of 13 amino acids. Written as DNA, the CDR3 is TGTGCCAGCAGTTACGGGGCTAAGGATGGCTTCACCTTC. Translating it yields CASSYGAKDGFTF.

This clonotype is medium-sized in the sample. This sequence joins TRBV6-5 and TRBJ1-1, with TRBD1 matching 10 bases. V shed 6 bases and J 0 bases; nucleotides not matched to a gene: 4. This CDR3 contains 15 residues. Germline V CDR1 and CDR2: MNHEY, SVGAGI. CDR3 in amino acids: CASSWDRGVNTEAFF. In DNA form, the CDR3 reads TGTGCCAGCAGCTGGGACAGGGGCGTGAACACTGAAGCTTTCTTT.

By sample fraction, this clonotype is medium-sized. The gene calls are TRBV6-6 and TRBJ2-1, with TRBD2 matching 8 bases. The CDR3 runs to 14 residues. The V gene end was trimmed by 6 bases and the J gene end by 4 bases; junction bases not matched to a gene: 5. Germline V gene lookup returns CDR1 MNHNY and CDR2 SVGAGI (reference sequence). CDR3 amino acids: CASRLAGLYNEQFF. The CDR3 region has the DNA TGTGCCAGCAGGTTAGCGGGATTGTACAATGAGCAGTTCTTC.

V gene TRBV20-1 combines with J gene TRBJ1-1, with unresolved D. Germline V gives CDR1 DFQATT, CDR2 SNEGSKA (reference sequence). V lost 0 bases, J lost 0 bases, and 11 bases lay in between. CDR3 length equals 15 residues. The CDR3: CSARDLAGLNTEAFF. The CDR3 DNA follows: TGCAGTGCTAGAGATCTGGCGGGGTTGAACACTGAAGCTTTCTTT.